Listed here are 25 T cell receptor beta chains from one sample, sequenced in a study of blood T cell repertoires in COVID-19 (dated by TCRdb to 2018 to 2021). To prepare the library, the immunoSEQ multiplex PCR assay was applied. The clones in this table, taken by TCRdb from immuneACCESS, are in-frame only. Not every clone is retained; where verified, under half of the shortfall comes from an unresolved V gene, and the cause of the rest is unknown. Counted in this sample were hundreds of thousands of clones; 70% to 85% of them appeared once. About 3% of the sample comes from the top ten. Sample: peripheral blood. Source of these receptors: a woman of 80 years or more with acute or convalescent COVID-19.

With regard to this clone: The identical CDR3 is also encoded by other nucleotide sequences in the sample. This rearrangement joins TRBV19 to TRBJ1-1; TRBD1 is a possible D gene (6 bases). CDR3 length equals 14 residues. V was trimmed by 2 bases and J by 0 bases, leaving 7 bases between them. CDR1 and CDR2 from the germline V gene are LNHDA and SQIVND (reference sequence). CDR3 residues: CASSITGMNTEAFF. The CDR3 DNA follows: TGTGCCAGTAGTATAACAGGGATGAACACTGAAGCTTTCTTT.

J is TRBJ2-3 and V is TRBV14; D remains unclear. Trimming left V 4 bases short and J 0 bases short, with 14 bases between. Looked up from germline, CDR1 is SGHDN and CDR2 is FVKESK. CDR3 length: 16 residues. CDR3 nucleotides: TGTGCCAGCAGCCCCCGCGATTGGTATAGCACAGATACGCAGTATTTT. Residues: CASSPRDWYSTDTQYF.

The CDR3 bases are TGTGCCAGCTCACCTCGCAGGGAGGATCAGCCCCAGCATTTT. It codes for CASSPRREDQPQHF. This chain uses TRBV18 with TRBJ1-5, with D possibly being TRBD1 (5 bases). The CDR3 is 14 residues long. Germline V gene lookup returns CDR1 KGHSH and CDR2 LQKENI. V lost 3 bases, J lost 5 bases, and 11 bases lay in between.

CDR3 in amino acids: CASSVERGNYGYTF. DNA for the CDR3: TGTGCCAGCAGTGTGGAACGGGGTAACTATGGCTACACCTTC. This sequence joins TRBV2 and TRBJ1-2; D is undetermined. The ends were cut back, 4 bases at V and 1 base at J, with 10 bases in the middle. This CDR3 has 14 amino acids. From germline, CDR1 is SNHLY and CDR2 FYNNEI. The complete variable domain, with remaining parts taken from reference TRBV2 and TRBJ1-2, reads EPEVTQTPSHQVTQMGQEVILRCVPISNHLYFYWYRQILGQKVEFLVSFYNNEISEKSEIFDDQFSVERPDGSNFTLKIRSTKLEDSAMYFCASSVERGNYGYTFGSGTRLTVV.

V and J are TRBV5-1 and TRBJ1-1; D may be TRBD1 (5 bases). From germline, CDR1 is SGHRS and CDR2 YFSETQ. V shed 0 bases and J shed 7 bases, with 13 bases lying between them. The CDR3 loop spans 14 amino acids. The CDR3 loop is CASSLGAGKFEAFF. CDR3 nucleotide sequence: TGCGCCAGCAGCTTGGGGGCAGGGAAATTTGAAGCTTTCTTT.

V is TRBV16 and J is TRBJ1-4; 9 nucleotides match TRBD1. V lost 4 bases and J lost 5; bases outside the gene matches: 5. This CDR3 has 15 amino acids. In germline, CDR1 is KGHSY, CDR2 FQNENV. The CDR3, as DNA: TGTGCCAGCAGCCCCACCGGGACAGGGAATGAAAAACTGTTTTTT. Translated, it gives CASSPTGTGNEKLFF.

The chain recombines TRBV3-1 (or the pseudogene TRBV3-2) with TRBJ2-6; possible D gene TRBD1, 6 bases. This CDR3 spans 19 amino acids. Per germline, CDR1 LGHDT and CDR2 YNNKEL (reference sequence). Trimming removed 6 bases from V and 0 bases from J, with 21 bases in between. The CDR3 here is CASSRPLRGHSSGANVLTF. The CDR3 DNA reads TGTGCCAGCAGTCGGCCCCTCAGGGGCCATAGCTCTGGGGCCAACGTCCTGACTTTC.

This chain links TRBV5-6 with TRBJ2-1; 7 positions agree with TRBD2. V was pared by 4 bases and J by 6 bases, with 1 base of the junction left unmatched. The CDR3 is 12 amino acids. CDR1 SGHDT and CDR2 YYEEEE come from the germline V gene. Here the CDR3 reads CASSRTSNEQFF. CDR3 nucleotide sequence: TGTGCCAGCAGCCGGACTAGCAATGAGCAGTTCTTC.

This clone appeared a single time. V gene TRBV7-9 combines with J gene TRBJ2-5; 10 bases map to TRBD1. Trimming removed 5 bases from V and 5 bases from J; junction bases left unmatched: 11. CDR3 length: 16 amino acids. CDR1 and CDR2 from the germline V gene are SEHNR and FQNEAQ (reference sequence). CDR3 coding DNA: TGTGCCAGCAGCCCTCGGGGACAGGGGTTAATCGAGACCCAGTACTTC. This gives the protein CASSPRGQGLIETQYF.

The chain is built from TRBV5-4 and TRBJ1-2, with 7 positions matching TRBD1. The CDR3 is 15 amino acids. Per germline, CDR1 SGHNT and CDR2 YYREEE (reference sequence). V shed 4 bases, J shed 7 bases, and the junction held 13 bases outside the gene matches. CDR3 DNA: TGTGCCAGCAGCCGAGACGGACAGGAGGGAGGTGGCTACACCTTC. Translation: CASSRDGQEGGGYTF.

The genes are TRBV5-1 and TRBJ1-2; D gene ambiguous. Trimming shortened V by 2 bases and J by 0 bases, and 14 bases separated the two germline ends. CDR3 length: 16 amino acids. Germline values: CDR1 SGHRS, CDR2 YFSETQ. CDR3 region: CASSFTGSASNYGYTF. DNA for the CDR3: TGCGCCAGCAGCTTTACCGGGAGCGCATCTAACTATGGCTACACCTTC.

Only one count was recorded for this clone. This chain links TRBV2 with TRBJ1-1; the match to TRBD1 covers 7 bases. Germline V gene sequence: CDR1 SNHLY, CDR2 FYNNEI. The CDR3 has 13 residues. The trim removed 6 bases at V and 5 bases at J, leaving 6 bases unmatched. The chain's CDR3 is CASRNTGVTEAFF. The DNA for the CDR3 is TGTGCCAGCAGAAATACAGGGGTTACTGAAGCTTTCTTT.

The chain employs TRBV20-1 and TRBJ2-1; 11 bases align to TRBD2. J was trimmed by 4 bases and V by 3 bases; bases with no gene match: 5. The CDR3 runs 15 residues. Per germline, CDR1 DFQATT and CDR2 SNEGSKA (reference sequence). The CDR3 sequence: CSASQGTSGYNEQFF. The CDR3 coding sequence is TGCAGTGCTAGTCAGGGGACTAGCGGATACAATGAGCAGTTCTTC.

This chain links TRBV12-3 or TRBV12-4 with TRBJ2-3; D unresolved. This CDR3 comprises 13 residues. Trimming shortened V by 0 bases and J by 10 bases, and 11 bases separated the two germline ends. The CDR3 here is CASSLAPPLPQYF. The CDR3 coding sequence is TGTGCCAGCAGTTTAGCCCCTCCACTCCCGCAGTATTTT.

The chain recombines TRBV15 with TRBJ2-3; D remains ambiguous. The CDR3 has 18 amino acids. Germline V gives CDR1 LNHNV, CDR2 YYDKDF (reference sequence). V was shortened by 0 bases and J by 8 bases, with 24 bases between the two germline ends. CDR3 sequence (DNA): TGTGCCACCAGCAGAGATCTAGTATCTAGTGGGTTGTATGGTACGCAGTATTTT. Encoded protein: CATSRDLVSSGLYGTQYF.

V gene TRBV6-5 combines with J gene TRBJ2-7, with TRBD2 matching over 11 bases. This CDR3 is built from 14 residues. Germline V gene sequence: CDR1 MNHEY, CDR2 SVGAGI. J was trimmed by 3 bases and V by 6 bases; bases with no gene match: 4. The DNA for the CDR3 is TGTGCCAGCAGGGCCGGGACTAGCGGCTACGAGCAGTACTTC. This gives the protein CASRAGTSGYEQYF.

The chain recombines TRBV2 with TRBJ1-2; no reliable D call. Germline values: CDR1 SNHLY, CDR2 FYNNEI. The CDR3 is made up of 10 amino acids. V dropped 9 bases and J dropped 6 bases, with 8 bases sitting between them. The CDR3 DNA reads as TGTGCCAGTAGCACCGATGGCTACACCTTC. Residues: CASSTDGYTF.

This rearrangement joins TRBV19 to TRBJ2-6; D gene ambiguous. The CDR3 has 12 residues. Trimming shortened V by 5 bases and J by 13 bases, and 12 bases separated the two germline ends. Germline V gene sequence: CDR1 LNHDA, CDR2 SQIVND (reference sequence). Written as DNA, the CDR3 is TGTGCCAGTAGTCCCACACCTCAAGTCCTGACTTTC. This encodes CASSPTPQVLTF.

The chain recombines TRBV6-5 with TRBJ2-1; 10 bases agree with TRBD2. Germline V CDR1 and CDR2: MNHEY, SVGAGI. The CDR3 spans 15 residues. V gave up 5 bases and J gave up 6 bases; unmatched junction bases: 7. The CDR3: CASSRLAGVSNEQFF. As DNA, the CDR3 is TGTGCCAGCAGTCGTCTAGCGGGGGTATCCAATGAGCAGTTCTTC.

The chain links TRBV5-4 to TRBJ1-4; possibly TRBD1 for D (5 bases). The germline V and J ends were trimmed by 4 bases and 6 bases, with 13 bases remaining between them. The CDR3 has 14 residues. Germline CDR1 SGHNT, CDR2 YYREEE (reference sequence). The CDR3 DNA is TGTGCCAGCAGCGAAAACCAGGGTTATGAAAAACTGTTTTTT. It translates to CASSENQGYEKLFF.

This clone was seen a few times. The J gene is TRBJ2-5, the V gene TRBV7-9; possibly TRBD2 for D (5 bases). There are 14 residues in the CDR3. Per germline, CDR1 SEHNR and CDR2 FQNEAQ (reference sequence). V gave up 6 bases and J gave up 5 bases, with 16 bases separating them. CDR3 amino acids: CASRPGRRDETQYF. CDR3 bases: TGTGCCAGCAGACCCGGTCGACGGGATGAGACCCAGTACTTC.

The chain recombines TRBV6-1 with TRBJ1-5; D gene unclear. There are 14 residues in the CDR3. The V end was cut by 1 base, the J end by 11 bases, with 15 bases between. CDR1 and CDR2 (germline): MNHNS, SASEGT. The CDR3 nucleotides are TGTGCCAGCAGTGAAGGTGGAGGCCCCGAGGCCCAGCATTTT. Encoded protein: CASSEGGGPEAQHF.

The J gene is TRBJ1-2, the V gene TRBV30; no definite D call. In germline, CDR1 is GTSNPN, CDR2 SVGIG (reference sequence). Between the trimmed V and J ends, which lost 1 base and 4 bases, there was a span of 10 bases. CDR3 length: 13 residues. The CDR3, as DNA: TGTGCCTGGAGTGCTGGAGACCGCTATGGCTACACCTTC. Its translation is CAWSAGDRYGYTF.

V gene TRBV19 combines with J gene TRBJ1-3; 9 nucleotides agree with TRBD1. Trimming took 7 bases from V and 1 from J; bases not matched to a gene: 11. CDR1 and CDR2 (germline): LNHDA, SQIVND (reference sequence). The CDR3 totals 17 residues. CDR3 nucleotide sequence: TGTGCCAGTATAGGGACAGGGACCCTTTTTTCTGGAAACACCATATATTTT. Protein: CASIGTGTLFSGNTIYF.

There are many counts of this clone. This sequence joins TRBV4-1 and TRBJ1-1, with D tentatively TRBD1 (6 bases). CDR1 is MGHRA, CDR2 YSYEKL, per germline. The V end lost 1 base, the J end lost 0 bases, and 9 bases lay between the germline ends. CDR3 length: 15 residues. The CDR3 loop is CASSQAGHMNTEAFF. For the CDR3, the DNA is TGCGCCAGCAGCCAAGCGGGACACATGAACACTGAAGCTTTCTTT.